This TCR beta chain derives from a study of T cell responses to AZD1222 COVID-19 vaccine. Trimming stripped 0 bases from V and 6 bases from J, with 13 bases between. The CDR3 is 14 residues long. CDR1 is SGDLS and CDR2 is YYNGEE in the germline V gene. Data came from immunoSEQ multiplex PCR; TCRdb stores just in-frame clones and leaves some out. The sample lists 90,000 to 150,000 clones, approximately 89% occurring once. The sequences come from peripheral blood, collected on day 0 of AZD1222 vaccination. V and J are TRBV9 and TRBJ2-7; D unclear. This TCR derives from an adult in good health. Here the CDR3 reads CASSVGPGRIEQYF. The CDR3 bases are TGTGCCAGCAGCGTAGGGCCAGGTCGCATCGAGCAGTACTTC. Drawing the rest from reference TRBV9 and TRBJ2-7, the complete variable domain is DSGVTQTPKHLITATGQRVTLRCSPRSGDLSVYWYQQSLDQGLQFLIQYYNGEERAKGNILERFSAQQFPDLHSELNLSSLELGDSALYFCASSVGPGRIEQYFGPGTRLTVT.